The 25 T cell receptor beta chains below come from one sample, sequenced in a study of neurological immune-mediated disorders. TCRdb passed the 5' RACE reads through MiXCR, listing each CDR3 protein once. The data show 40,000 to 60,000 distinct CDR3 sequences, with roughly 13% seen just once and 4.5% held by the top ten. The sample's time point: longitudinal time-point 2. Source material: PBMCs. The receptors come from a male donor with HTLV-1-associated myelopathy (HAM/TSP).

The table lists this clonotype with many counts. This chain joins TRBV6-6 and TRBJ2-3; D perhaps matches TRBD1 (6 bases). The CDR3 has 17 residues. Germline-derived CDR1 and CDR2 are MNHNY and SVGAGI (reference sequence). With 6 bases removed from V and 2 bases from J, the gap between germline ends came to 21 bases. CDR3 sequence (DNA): TGTGCCAGCAGCAGGGTGGGGTTACAGGGTTACACAGATACGCAGTATTTT. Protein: CASSRVGLQGYTDTQYF.

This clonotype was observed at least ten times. The DNA for the CDR3 is TGCAGTGCTAGCTCTATGTTCCAGCGGGGGGGCCATATAATAAATGAGCAGTTCTTC. This codes for CSASSMFQRGGHIINEQFF. V gene TRBV20-1 combines with J gene TRBJ2-1; 10 bases fit TRBD2. This CDR3 spans 19 amino acids. The germline V gene has CDR1 DFQATT and CDR2 SNEGSKA (reference sequence). Trimming removed 3 bases from V and 7 bases from J; junction bases left unmatched: 21.

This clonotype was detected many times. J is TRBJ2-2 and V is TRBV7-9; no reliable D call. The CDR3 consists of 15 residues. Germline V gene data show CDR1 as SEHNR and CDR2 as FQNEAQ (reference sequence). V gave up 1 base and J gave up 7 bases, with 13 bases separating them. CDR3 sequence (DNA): TGTGCCAGCAGCTTAGAAGAAGGCAACTACGGGGAGCTGTTTTTT. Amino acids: CASSLEEGNYGELFF.

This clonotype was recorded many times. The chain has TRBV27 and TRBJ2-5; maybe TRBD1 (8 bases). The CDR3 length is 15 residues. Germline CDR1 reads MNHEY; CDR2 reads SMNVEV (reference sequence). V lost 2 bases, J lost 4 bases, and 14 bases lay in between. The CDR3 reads CASSLVTGEGETQYF. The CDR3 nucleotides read TGTGCCAGCAGTTTAGTGACAGGGGAGGGAGAGACCCAGTACTTC.

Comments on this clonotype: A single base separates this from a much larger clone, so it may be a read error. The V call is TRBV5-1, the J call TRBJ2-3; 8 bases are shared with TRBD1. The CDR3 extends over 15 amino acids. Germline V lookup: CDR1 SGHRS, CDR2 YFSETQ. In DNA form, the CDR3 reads TGCACCAGCAGCATCGGACAGGGCGGCACAGATACGCAGTATTTT. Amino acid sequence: CTSSIGQGGTDTQYF.

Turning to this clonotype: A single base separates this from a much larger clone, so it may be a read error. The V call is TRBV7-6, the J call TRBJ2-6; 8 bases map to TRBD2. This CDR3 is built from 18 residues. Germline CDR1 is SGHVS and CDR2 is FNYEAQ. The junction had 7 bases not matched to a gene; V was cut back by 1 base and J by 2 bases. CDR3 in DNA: TGTGCCAGCAGCTTAGGCGGACTAGCCGTGGCTGGGGCCAACGTCCTGACTTTC. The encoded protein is CASSLGGLAVAGANVLTF.

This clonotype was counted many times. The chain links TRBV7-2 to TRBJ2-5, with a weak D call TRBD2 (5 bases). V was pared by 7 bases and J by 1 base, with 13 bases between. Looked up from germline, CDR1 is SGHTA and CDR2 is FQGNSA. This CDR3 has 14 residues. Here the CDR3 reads CASTPGYPQETQYF. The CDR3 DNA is TGTGCCAGCACCCCGGGGTACCCCCAAGAGACCCAGTACTTC.

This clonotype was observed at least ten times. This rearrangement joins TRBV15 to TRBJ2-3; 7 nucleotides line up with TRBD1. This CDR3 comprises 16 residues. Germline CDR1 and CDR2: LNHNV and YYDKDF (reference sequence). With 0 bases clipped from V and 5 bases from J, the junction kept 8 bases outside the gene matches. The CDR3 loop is CATSRDRGQGRDTQYF. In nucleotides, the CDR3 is TGTGCCACCAGCAGAGATAGGGGGCAGGGGCGAGATACGCAGTATTTT.

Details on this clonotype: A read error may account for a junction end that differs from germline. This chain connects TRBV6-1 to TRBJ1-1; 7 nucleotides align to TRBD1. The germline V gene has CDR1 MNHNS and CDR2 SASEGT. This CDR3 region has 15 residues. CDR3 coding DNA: TGTGCAAGCAGTGACTTCGACAGGGCCTCTTCCGAAGCTTTCTTT. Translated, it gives CASSDFDRASSEAFF.

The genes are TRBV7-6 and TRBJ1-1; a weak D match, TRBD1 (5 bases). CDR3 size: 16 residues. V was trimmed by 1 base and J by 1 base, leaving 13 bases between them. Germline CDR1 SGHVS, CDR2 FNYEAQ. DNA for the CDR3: TGTGCCAGCAGCTTAGAGGAGGGGCTTCCGAACACTGAAGCTTTCTTT. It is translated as CASSLEEGLPNTEAFF.

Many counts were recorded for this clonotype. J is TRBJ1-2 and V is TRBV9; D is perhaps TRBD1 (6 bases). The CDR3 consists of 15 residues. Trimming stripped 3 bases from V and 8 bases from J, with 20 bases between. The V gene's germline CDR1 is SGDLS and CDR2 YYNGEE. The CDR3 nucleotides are TGTGCCAGCAGCGACGCGACAGGCCTACCTCTCGGCTACACCTTC. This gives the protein CASSDATGLPLGYTF.

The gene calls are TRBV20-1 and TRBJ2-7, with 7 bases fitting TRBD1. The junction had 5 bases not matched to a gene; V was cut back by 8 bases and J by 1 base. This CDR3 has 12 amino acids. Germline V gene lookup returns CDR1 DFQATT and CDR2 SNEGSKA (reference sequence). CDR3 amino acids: CSTSRGSYEQYF. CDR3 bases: TGCAGTACCAGCAGGGGGTCCTACGAGCAGTACTTC.

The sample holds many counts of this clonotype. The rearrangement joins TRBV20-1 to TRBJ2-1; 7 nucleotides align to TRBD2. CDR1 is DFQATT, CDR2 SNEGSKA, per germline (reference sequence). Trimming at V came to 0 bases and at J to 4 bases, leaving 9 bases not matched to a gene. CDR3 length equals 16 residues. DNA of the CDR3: TGCAGTGCTAGAGATGTAGGCGGGGGAAGGTACAATGAGCAGTTCTTC. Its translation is CSARDVGGGRYNEQFF.

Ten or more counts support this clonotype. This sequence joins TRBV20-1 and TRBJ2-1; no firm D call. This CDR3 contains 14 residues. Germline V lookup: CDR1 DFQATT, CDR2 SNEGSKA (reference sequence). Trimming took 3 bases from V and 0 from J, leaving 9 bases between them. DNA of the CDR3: TGCAGTGCTAGCCGACTTAGCTCCTACAATGAGCAGTTCTTC. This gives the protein CSASRLSSYNEQFF.

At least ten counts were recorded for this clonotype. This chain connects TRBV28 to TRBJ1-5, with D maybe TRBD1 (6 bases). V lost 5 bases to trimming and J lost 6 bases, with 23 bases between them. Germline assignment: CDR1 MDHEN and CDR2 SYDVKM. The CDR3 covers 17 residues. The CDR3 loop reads CASSPLTGTRSSQPQHF. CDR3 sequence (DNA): TGTGCCAGCAGTCCGCTCACAGGGACCCGATCCAGTCAGCCCCAGCATTTT. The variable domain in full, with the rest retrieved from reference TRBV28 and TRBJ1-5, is DVKVTQSSRYLVKRTGEKVFLECVQDMDHENMFWYRQDPGLGLRLIYFSYDVKMKEKGDIPEGYSVSREKKERFSLILESASTNQTSMYLCASSPLTGTRSSQPQHFGDGTRLSIL.

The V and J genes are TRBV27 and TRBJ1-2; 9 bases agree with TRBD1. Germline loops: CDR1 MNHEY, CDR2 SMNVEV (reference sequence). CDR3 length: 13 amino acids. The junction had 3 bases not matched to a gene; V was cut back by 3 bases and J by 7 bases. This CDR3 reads CASSFRTGVGYTF. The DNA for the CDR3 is TGTGCCAGCAGTTTCCGGACAGGGGTTGGCTACACCTTC.

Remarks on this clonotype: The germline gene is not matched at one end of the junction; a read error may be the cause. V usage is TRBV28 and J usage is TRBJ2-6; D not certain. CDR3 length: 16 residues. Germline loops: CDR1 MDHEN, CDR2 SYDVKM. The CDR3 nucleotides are TGTGCCATCAGTTTATTTAAGGGCTCTGGTGCCAACGTCCTGACTTTC. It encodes CAISLFKGSGANVLTF.

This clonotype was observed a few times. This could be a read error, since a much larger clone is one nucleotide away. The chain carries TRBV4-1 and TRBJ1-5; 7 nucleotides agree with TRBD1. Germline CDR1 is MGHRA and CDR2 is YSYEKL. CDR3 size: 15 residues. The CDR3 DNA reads TGCGCCAGCAGCGGCCGACAGGGTAACCGTCAGTCCCAGCATTTT. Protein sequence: CASSGRQGNRQSQHF.

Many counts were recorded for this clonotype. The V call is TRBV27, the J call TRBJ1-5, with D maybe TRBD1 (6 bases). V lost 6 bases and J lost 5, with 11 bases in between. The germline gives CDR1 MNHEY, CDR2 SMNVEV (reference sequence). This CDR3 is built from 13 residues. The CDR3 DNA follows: TGTGCCAGCAGGCGGGACACCTATCAGCCCCAGCATTTT. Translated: CASRRDTYQPQHF.

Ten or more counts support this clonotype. CDR3 protein: CSARDPRSSGNTIYF. CDR3 nucleotide sequence: TGCAGTGCTAGAGATCCAAGGAGCTCTGGAAACACCATATATTTT. The chain uses TRBV20-1 and TRBJ1-3; no definite D call. Germline V gives CDR1 DFQATT, CDR2 SNEGSKA (reference sequence). The germline V and J ends were trimmed by 0 bases and 0 bases, with 9 bases remaining between them. There are 15 residues in the CDR3.

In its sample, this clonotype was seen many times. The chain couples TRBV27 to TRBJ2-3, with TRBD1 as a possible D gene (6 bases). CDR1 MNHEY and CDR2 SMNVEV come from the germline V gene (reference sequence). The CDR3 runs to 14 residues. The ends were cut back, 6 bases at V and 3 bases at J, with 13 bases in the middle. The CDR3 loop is CASRLGGLTDTQYF. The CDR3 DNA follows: TGTGCCAGCAGGTTAGGGGGATTGACAGATACGCAGTATTTT.

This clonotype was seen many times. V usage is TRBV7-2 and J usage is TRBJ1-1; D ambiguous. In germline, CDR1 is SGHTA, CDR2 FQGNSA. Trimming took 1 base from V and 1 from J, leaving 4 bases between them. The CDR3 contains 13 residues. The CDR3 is CASSLEGNTEAFF. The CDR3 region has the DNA TGTGCCAGCAGCTTAGAGGGGAACACTGAAGCTTTCTTT.

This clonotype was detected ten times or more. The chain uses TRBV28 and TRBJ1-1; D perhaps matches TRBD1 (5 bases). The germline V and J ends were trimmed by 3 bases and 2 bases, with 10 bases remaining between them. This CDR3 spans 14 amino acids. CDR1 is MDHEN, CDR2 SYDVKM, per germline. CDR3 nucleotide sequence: TGTGCCAGCAGTTTGGGGACTCGCAACACTGAAGCTTTCTTT. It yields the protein CASSLGTRNTEAFF.

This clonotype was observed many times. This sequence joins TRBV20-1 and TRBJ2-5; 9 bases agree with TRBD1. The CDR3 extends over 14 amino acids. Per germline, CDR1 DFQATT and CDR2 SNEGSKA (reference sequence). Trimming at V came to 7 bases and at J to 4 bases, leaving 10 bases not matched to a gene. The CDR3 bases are TGCAGTGTTACCGGGACAGGGAATACAGAGACCCAGTACTTC. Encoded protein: CSVTGTGNTETQYF.

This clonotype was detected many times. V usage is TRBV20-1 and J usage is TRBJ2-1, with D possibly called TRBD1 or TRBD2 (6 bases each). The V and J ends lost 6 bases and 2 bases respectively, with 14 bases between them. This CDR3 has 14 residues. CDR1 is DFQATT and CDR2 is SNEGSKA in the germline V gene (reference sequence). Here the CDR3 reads CSAKKGGPYNEQFF. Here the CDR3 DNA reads TGCAGTGCAAAGAAAGGGGGGCCCTACAATGAGCAGTTCTTC.